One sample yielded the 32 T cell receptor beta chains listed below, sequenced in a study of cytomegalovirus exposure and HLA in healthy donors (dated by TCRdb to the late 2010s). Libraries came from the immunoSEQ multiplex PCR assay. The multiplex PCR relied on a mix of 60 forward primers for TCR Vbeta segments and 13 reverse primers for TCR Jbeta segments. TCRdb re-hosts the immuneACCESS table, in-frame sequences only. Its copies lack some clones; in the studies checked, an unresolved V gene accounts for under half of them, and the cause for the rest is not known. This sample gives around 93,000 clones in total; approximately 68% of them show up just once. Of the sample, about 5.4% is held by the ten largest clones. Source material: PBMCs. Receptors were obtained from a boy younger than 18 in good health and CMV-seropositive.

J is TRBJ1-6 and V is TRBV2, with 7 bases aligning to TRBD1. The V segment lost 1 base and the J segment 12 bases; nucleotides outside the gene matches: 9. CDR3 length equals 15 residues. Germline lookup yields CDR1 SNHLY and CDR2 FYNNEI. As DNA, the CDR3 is TGTGCCAGCAGTGAAGTATCGACAGGGATTTTACCCCTCCACTTT. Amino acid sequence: CASSEVSTGILPLHF.

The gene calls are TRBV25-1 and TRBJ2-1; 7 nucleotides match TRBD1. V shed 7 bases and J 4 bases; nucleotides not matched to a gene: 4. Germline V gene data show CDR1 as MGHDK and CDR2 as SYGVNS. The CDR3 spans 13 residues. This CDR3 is CASTGTAYNEQFF. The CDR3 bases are TGTGCCAGCACCGGGACAGCATACAATGAGCAGTTCTTC.

CDR3 coding DNA: TGTGCCAGTAGTATAGGGACTACGCGCACAGATACGCAGTATTTT. Its translation: CASSIGTTRTDTQYF. The rearrangement joins TRBV19 to TRBJ2-3; D possibly corresponds to TRBD2 (6 bases). Germline V gives CDR1 LNHDA, CDR2 SQIVND (reference sequence). The ends were cut back, 1 base at V and 1 base at J, with 9 bases in the middle. CDR3 size: 15 residues. Supplemented by reference TRBV19 and TRBJ2-3, the full variable domain reads DGGITQSPKYLFRKEGQNVTLSCEQNLNHDAMYWYRQDPGQGLRLIYYSQIVNDFQKGDIAEGYSVSREKKESFPLTVTSAQKNPTAFYLCASSIGTTRTDTQYFGPGTRLTVL.

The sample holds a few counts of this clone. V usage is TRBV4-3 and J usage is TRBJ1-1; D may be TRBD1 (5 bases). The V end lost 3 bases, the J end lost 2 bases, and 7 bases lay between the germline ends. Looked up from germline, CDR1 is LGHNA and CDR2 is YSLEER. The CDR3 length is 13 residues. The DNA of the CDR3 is TGCGCCAGCAGCCAGGGGGGAAACACTGAAGCTTTCTTT. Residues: CASSQGGNTEAFF.

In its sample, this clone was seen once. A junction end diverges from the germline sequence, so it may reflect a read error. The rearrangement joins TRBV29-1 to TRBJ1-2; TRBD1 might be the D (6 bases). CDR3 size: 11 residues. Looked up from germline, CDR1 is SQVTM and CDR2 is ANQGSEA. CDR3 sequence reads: CSVDMGAGYPF. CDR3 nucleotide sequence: TGCAGCGTTGATATGGGGGCTGGCTACCCCTTC.

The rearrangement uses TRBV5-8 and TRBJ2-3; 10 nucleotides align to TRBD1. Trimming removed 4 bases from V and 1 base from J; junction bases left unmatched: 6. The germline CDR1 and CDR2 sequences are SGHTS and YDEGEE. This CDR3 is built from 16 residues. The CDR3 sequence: CASSLAGTGGTDTQYF. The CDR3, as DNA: TGTGCCAGCAGCCTTGCCGGGACAGGGGGCACAGATACGCAGTATTTT. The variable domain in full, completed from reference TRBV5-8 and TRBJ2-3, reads EAGVTQSPTHLIKTRGQQATLRCSPISGHTSVYWYQQALGLGLQFLLWYDEGEERNRGNFPPRFSGRQFPNYSSELNVNALELEDSALYLCASSLAGTGGTDTQYFGPGTRLTVL.

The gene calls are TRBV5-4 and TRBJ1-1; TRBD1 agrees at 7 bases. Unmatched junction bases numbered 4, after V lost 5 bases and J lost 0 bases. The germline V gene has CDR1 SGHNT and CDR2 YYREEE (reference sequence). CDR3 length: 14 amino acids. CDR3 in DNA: TGTGCCAGCAGACGGGACAGCATGAACACTGAAGCTTTCTTT. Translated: CASRRDSMNTEAFF.

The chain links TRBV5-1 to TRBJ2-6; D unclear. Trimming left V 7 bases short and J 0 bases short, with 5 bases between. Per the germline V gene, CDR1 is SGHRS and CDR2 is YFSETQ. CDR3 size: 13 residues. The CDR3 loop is CASGRSGANVLTF. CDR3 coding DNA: TGCGCCAGCGGGCGCTCTGGGGCCAACGTCCTGACTTTC. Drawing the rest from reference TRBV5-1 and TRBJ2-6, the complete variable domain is KAGVTQTPRYLIKTRGQQVTLSCSPISGHRSVSWYQQTPGQGLQFLFEYFSETQRNKGNFPGRFSGRQFSNSRSEMNVSTLELGDSALYLCASGRSGANVLTFGAGSRLTVL.

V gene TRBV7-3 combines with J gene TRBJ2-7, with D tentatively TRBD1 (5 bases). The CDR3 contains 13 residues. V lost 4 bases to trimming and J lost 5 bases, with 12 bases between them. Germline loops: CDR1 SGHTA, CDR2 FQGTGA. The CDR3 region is CASSSQGSDEQYF. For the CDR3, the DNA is TGTGCCAGCAGCTCCCAGGGATCTGACGAGCAGTACTTC.

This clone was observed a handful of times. In DNA, the CDR3 is TGTGCCAGCAGCACCCGGGCCGTGGGGGGCTACGAGCAGTACTTC. Protein sequence: CASSTRAVGGYEQYF. V usage is TRBV7-2 and J usage is TRBJ2-7, with D possibly matching TRBD2 (6 bases). Trimming stripped 5 bases from V and 3 bases from J, with 17 bases between. There are 15 residues in the CDR3. Germline lookup yields CDR1 SGHTA and CDR2 FQGNSA.

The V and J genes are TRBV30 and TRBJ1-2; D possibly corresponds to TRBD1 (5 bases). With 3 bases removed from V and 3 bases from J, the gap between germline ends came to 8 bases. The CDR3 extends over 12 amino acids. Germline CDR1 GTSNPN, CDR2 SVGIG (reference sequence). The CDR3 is CAWRARDYGYTF. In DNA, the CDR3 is TGTGCCTGGAGGGCCAGGGACTATGGCTACACCTTC.

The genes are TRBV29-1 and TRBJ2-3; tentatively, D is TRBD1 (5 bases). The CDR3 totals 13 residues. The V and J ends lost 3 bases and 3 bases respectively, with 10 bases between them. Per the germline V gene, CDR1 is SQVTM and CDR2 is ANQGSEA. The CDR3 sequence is CSVERRVTDTQYF. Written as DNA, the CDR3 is TGCAGCGTTGAGCGCAGGGTTACAGATACGCAGTATTTT.

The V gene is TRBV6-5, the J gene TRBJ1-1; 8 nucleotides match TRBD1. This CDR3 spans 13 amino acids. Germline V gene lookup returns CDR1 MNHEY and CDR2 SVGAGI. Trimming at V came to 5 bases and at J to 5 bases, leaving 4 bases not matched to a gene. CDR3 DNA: TGTGCCAGCAGTAAACAGGGGGAAACTGAAGCTTTCTTT. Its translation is CASSKQGETEAFF.

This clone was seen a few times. The chain's CDR3 is CASSSWAGATDTQYF. Here the CDR3 DNA reads TGTGCCAGCAGTTCGTGGGCGGGGGCGACAGATACGCAGTATTTT. J is TRBJ2-3 and V is TRBV2; the D gene is possibly TRBD2 (7 bases). The CDR3 is 15 amino acids. The V and J ends lost 5 bases and 3 bases respectively, with 15 bases between them. The V gene's germline CDR1 is SNHLY and CDR2 FYNNEI.

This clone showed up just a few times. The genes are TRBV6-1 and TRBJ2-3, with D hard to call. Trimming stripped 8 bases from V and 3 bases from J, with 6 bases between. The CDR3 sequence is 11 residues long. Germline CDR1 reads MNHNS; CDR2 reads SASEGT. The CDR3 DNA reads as TGTGCCAGCCGGTCTACAGATACGCAGTATTTT. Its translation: CASRSTDTQYF.

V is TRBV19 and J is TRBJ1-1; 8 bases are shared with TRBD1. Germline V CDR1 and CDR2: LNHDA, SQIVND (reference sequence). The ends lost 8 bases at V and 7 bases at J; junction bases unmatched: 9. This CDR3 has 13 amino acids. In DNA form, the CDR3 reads TGTGCCAGTTCGGGACAGGCCCGACGTGAAGCTTTCTTT. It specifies CASSGQARREAFF.

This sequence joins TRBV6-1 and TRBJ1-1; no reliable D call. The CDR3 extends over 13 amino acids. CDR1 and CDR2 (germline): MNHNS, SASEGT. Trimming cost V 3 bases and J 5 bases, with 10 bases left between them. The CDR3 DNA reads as TGTGCCAGCAGTGACGGAAGAGGAACTGAAGCTTTCTTT. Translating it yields CASSDGRGTEAFF.

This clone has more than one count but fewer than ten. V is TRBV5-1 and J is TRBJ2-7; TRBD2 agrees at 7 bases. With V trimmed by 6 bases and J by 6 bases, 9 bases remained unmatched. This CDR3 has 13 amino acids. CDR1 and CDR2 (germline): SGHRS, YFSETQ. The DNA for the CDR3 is TGCGCCAGCATGAGCGCGGGAGTAGGCGAGCAGTACTTC. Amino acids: CASMSAGVGEQYF.

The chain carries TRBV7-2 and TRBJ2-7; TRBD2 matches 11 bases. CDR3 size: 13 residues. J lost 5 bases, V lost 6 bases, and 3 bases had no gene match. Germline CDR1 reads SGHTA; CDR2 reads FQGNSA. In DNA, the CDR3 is TGTGCCAGCAGACTAGCGGGAGAGCACGAGCAGTACTTC. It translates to CASRLAGEHEQYF.

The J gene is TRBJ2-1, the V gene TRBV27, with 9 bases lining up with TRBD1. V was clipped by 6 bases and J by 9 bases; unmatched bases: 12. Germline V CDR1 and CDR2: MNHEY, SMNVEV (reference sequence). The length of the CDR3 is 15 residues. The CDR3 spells CASSHGTGTFGEQFF. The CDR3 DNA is TGTGCCAGCAGCCACGGGACAGGGACTTTCGGTGAGCAGTTCTTC.

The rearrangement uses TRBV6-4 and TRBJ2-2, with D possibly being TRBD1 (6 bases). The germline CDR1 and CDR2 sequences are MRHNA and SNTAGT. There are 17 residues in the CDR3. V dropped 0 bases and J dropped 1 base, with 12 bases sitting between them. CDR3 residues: CASSDSAQGWNTGELFF. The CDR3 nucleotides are TGTGCCAGCAGTGACTCCGCCCAGGGGTGGAACACCGGGGAGCTGTTTTTT.

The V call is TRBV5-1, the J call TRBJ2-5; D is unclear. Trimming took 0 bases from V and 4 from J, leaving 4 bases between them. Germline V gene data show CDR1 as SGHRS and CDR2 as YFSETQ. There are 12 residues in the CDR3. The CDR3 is CASSLDGETQYF. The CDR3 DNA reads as TGCGCCAGCAGCTTGGACGGAGAGACCCAGTACTTC.

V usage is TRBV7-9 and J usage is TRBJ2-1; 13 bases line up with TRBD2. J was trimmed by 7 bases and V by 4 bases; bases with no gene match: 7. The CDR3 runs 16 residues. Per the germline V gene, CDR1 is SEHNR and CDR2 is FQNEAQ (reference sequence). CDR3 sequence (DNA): TGTGCCAGCAGCTACAGACTAGCGGGAGGTGTAAATGAGCAGTTCTTC. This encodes CASSYRLAGGVNEQFF.

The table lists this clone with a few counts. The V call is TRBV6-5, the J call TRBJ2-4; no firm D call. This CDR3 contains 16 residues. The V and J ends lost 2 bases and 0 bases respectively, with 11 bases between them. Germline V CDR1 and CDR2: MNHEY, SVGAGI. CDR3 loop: CASSYTAQVAKNIQYF. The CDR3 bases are TGTGCCAGCAGTTACACAGCCCAGGTAGCCAAAAACATTCAGTACTTC.

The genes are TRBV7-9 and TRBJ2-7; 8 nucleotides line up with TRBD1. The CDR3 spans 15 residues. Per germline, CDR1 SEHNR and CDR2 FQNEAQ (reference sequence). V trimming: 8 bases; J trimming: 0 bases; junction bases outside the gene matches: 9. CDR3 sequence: CASRDDQGASYEQYF. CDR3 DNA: TGTGCCAGCCGGGACGACCAGGGGGCCTCCTACGAGCAGTACTTC. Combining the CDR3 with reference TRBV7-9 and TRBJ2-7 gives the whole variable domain DTGVSQNPRHKITKRGQNVTFRCDPISEHNRLYWYRQTLGQGPEFLTYFQNEAQLEKSRLLSDRFSAERPKGSFSTLEIQRTEQGDSAMYLCASRDDQGASYEQYFGPGTRLTVT.

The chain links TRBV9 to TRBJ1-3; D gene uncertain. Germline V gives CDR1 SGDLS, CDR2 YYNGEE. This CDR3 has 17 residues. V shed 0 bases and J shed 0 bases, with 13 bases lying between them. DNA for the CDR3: TGTGCCAGCAGCGTAGATGATTGGGCGAGCTCTGGAAACACCATATATTTT. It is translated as CASSVDDWASSGNTIYF.

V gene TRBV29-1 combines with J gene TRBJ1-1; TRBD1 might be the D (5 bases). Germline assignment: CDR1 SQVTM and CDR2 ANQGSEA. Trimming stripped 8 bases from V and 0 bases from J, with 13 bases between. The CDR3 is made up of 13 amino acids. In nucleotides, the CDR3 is TGCAGCCACACAGGCCCCATGAACACTGAAGCTTTCTTT. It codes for CSHTGPMNTEAFF.

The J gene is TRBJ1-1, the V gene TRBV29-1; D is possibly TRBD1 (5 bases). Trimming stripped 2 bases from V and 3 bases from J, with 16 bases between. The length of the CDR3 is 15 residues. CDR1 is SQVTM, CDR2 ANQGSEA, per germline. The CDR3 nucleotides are TGCAGCGTTGAATATCCCGGGGGTGCCTACACTGAAGCTTTCTTT. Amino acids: CSVEYPGGAYTEAFF.

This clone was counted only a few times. The CDR3, as DNA: TGTGCCAGCTCACCGCCGACAGAGGAACGCTATGGCTACACCTTC. Translation gives CASSPPTEERYGYTF. This rearrangement joins TRBV18 to TRBJ1-2, with a weak D call TRBD1 (5 bases). Germline V lookup: CDR1 KGHSH, CDR2 LQKENI. V was shortened by 3 bases and J by 4 bases, with 15 bases between the two germline ends. The length of the CDR3 is 15 residues.

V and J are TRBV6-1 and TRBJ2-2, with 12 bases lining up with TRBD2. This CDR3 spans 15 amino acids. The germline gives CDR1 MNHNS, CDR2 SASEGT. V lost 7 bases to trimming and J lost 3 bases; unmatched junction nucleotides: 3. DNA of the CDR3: TGTGCCAGCACACTAGCGGGGGGCCACACCGGGGAGCTGTTTTTT. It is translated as CASTLAGGHTGELFF.

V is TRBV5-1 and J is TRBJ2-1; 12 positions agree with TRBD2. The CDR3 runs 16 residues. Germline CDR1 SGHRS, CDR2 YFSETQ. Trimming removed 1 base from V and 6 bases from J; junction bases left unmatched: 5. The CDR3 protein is CASSLSTSGGVNEQFF. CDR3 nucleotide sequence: TGCGCCAGCAGCTTGTCGACTAGCGGGGGTGTCAATGAGCAGTTCTTC. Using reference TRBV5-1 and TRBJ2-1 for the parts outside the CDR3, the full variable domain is KAGVTQTPRYLIKTRGQQVTLSCSPISGHRSVSWYQQTPGQGLQFLFEYFSETQRNKGNFPGRFSGRQFSNSRSEMNVSTLELGDSALYLCASSLSTSGGVNEQFFGPGTRLTVL.

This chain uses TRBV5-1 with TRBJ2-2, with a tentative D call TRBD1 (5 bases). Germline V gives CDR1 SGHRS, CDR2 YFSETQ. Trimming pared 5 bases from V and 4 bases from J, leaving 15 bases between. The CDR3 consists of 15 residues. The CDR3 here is CASRQTARVTGELFF. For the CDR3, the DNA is TGCGCCAGCAGGCAGACAGCTAGGGTCACCGGGGAGCTGTTTTTT.